This T cell receptor (beta chain) was identified in a study of tumor and adjacent non-tumor tissue in lung cancer. Study-wide findings and caveats: Tumor repertoires had a smaller top 100 clone share than normal lung.

The library came from three nested PCR rounds adapted from ARM-PCR protocols. TCRdb re-derived calls from the multiplex PCR reads in MiXCR, one entry per CDR3 protein. Here the sample spans approximately 79,000 distinct CDR3 sequences, 55% to 75% being singletons. This sample's RNA came from whole unsorted tissue. Worth noting for this clonotype: Its specificity is not known.

Germline-derived CDR1 and CDR2 are SQVTM and ANQGSEA. This CDR3 is 12 amino acids long. The V end was cut by 4 bases, the J end by 6 bases, with 13 bases between. The rearrangement uses TRBV29-1 and TRBJ2-7; TRBD2 might be the D (6 bases). This TCR was sampled from a middle-aged woman with non-small cell lung cancer. Sequenced sample: lung tumor tissue. The CDR3 bases are TGCAGCGTTGGGGGGGACGGATGCGAGCAGTACTTC. Amino acid sequence: CSVGGDGCEQYF.